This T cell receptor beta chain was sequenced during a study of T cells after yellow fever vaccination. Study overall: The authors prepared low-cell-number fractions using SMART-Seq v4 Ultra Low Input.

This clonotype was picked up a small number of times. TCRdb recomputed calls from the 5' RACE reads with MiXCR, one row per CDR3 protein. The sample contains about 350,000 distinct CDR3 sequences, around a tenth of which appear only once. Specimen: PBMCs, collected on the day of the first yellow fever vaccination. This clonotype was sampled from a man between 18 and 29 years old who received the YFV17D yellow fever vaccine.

Here the CDR3 reads CASSPHDRGMQYF. The CDR3 region has the DNA TGTGCCAGCAGCCCCCATGACAGGGGGATGCAGTATTTT. V and J are TRBV7-2 and TRBJ2-3, with 9 nucleotides matching TRBD1. Germline lookup yields CDR1 SGHTA and CDR2 FQGNSA. This CDR3 contains 13 residues. Trimming cost V 5 bases and J 11 bases; bases outside gene matches: 8. Looking up the rest from reference TRBV7-2 and TRBJ2-3 gives the full variable domain: GAGVSQSPSNKVTEKGKDVELRCDPISGHTALYWYRQSLGQGLEFLIYFQGNSAPDKSGLPSDRFSAERTGGSVSTLTIQRTQQEDSAVYLCASSPHDRGMQYFGPGTRLTVL.